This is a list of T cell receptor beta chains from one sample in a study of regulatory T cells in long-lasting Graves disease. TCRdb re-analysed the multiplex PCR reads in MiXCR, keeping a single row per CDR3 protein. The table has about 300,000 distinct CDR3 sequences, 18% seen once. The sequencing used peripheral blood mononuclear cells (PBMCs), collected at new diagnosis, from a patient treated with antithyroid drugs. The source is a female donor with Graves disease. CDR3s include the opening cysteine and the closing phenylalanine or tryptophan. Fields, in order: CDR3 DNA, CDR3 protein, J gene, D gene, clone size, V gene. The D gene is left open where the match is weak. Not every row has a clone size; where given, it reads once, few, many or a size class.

cdr3_nt: TGTGCCAGCAGTAAAATACCGGGACTAGCGGCCTATGAGCAGTTCTTC; cdr3_aa: CASSKIPGLAAYEQFF; j_call: TRBJ2-1; d_call: TRBD2; clone_size: .; v_call: TRBV28
cdr3_nt: TGTGCCAGCAGCCAAGACGGGGGCTTCCGAGAGACCCAGTACTTC; cdr3_aa: CASSQDGGFRETQYF; j_call: TRBJ2-5; d_call: .; clone_size: .; v_call: TRBV14
cdr3_nt: TGCAGCGTTGACGGGGGGTCAGGAAACACCATATATTTT; cdr3_aa: CSVDGGSGNTIYF; j_call: TRBJ1-3; d_call: .; clone_size: many; v_call: TRBV29-1
cdr3_nt: TGTGCCAGTAGTCTCACGGGACAGCTCGACACCGGGGAGCTGTTTTTT; cdr3_aa: CASSLTGQLDTGELFF; j_call: TRBJ2-2; d_call: TRBD1; clone_size: .; v_call: TRBV19
cdr3_nt: TGTGCCAGCAGCTCCCGAACAGGGGGCGACACTGAAGCTTTCTTT; cdr3_aa: CASSSRTGGDTEAFF; j_call: TRBJ1-1; d_call: TRBD1; clone_size: many; v_call: TRBV7-8
cdr3_nt: TGTGTCAGCAGTACCTGGATCCAAGAGGCCCAGTACTTC; cdr3_aa: CVSSTWIQEAQYF; j_call: TRBJ2-5; d_call: .; clone_size: .; v_call: TRBV2
cdr3_nt: TGTGCCAGCAGCCCGGCAGACGGGAGCTCCTACAATGAGCAGTTCTTC; cdr3_aa: CASSPADGSSYNEQFF; j_call: TRBJ2-1; d_call: .; clone_size: .; v_call: TRBV5-4
cdr3_nt: TGTGCCAGTATTATGACCGGGAACACTGAAGCTTTCTTT; cdr3_aa: CASIMTGNTEAFF; j_call: TRBJ1-1; d_call: .; clone_size: .; v_call: TRBV19
cdr3_nt: TGTGCCAGCAGCTTAGTCAGCTTGGATACGCAGTATTTT; cdr3_aa: CASSLVSLDTQYF; j_call: TRBJ2-3; d_call: .; clone_size: many; v_call: TRBV11-3
cdr3_nt: TGTGCCAGCAGCCAAGACTACCACTCCTACGAGCAGTACTTC; cdr3_aa: CASSQDYHSYEQYF; j_call: TRBJ2-7; d_call: .; clone_size: .; v_call: TRBV2
cdr3_nt: TGTGCCAGTATGCCCCTCCCGGGACAGATTACAGATACGCAGTATTTT; cdr3_aa: CASMPLPGQITDTQYF; j_call: TRBJ2-3; d_call: TRBD1; clone_size: .; v_call: TRBV19
cdr3_nt: TGTGCCAGCAGTTACCCAGCGGGAGTGACAGATACGCAGTATTTT; cdr3_aa: CASSYPAGVTDTQYF; j_call: TRBJ2-3; d_call: TRBD2; clone_size: .; v_call: TRBV6-2/TRBV6-3
cdr3_nt: TGTGCCAGCAGTGAGATGAGGTCAGGGGCCAACGTCCTGACTTTC; cdr3_aa: CASSEMRSGANVLTF; j_call: TRBJ2-6; d_call: .; clone_size: many; v_call: TRBV2
cdr3_nt: TGTGCCAGCAGCTTAAGTCCGGGACAGAAAGAGACCCAGTACTTC; cdr3_aa: CASSLSPGQKETQYF; j_call: TRBJ2-5; d_call: TRBD1; clone_size: many; v_call: TRBV7-8
cdr3_nt: TGTGCCAGCAGCTTAGAGACTAATTACAATGAGCAGTTCTTC; cdr3_aa: CASSLETNYNEQFF; j_call: TRBJ2-1; d_call: .; clone_size: .; v_call: TRBV7-9
cdr3_nt: TGTGCCACCAGCAGACAACTAGCTGGCGAGCAGTACTTC; cdr3_aa: CATSRQLAGEQYF; j_call: TRBJ2-7; d_call: .; clone_size: many; v_call: TRBV15